This passage covers 26 T cell receptor beta chains from one sample sequenced in a study of regulatory T cells in long-lasting Graves disease. Through Arm-PCR of CDR3 regions and iRepertoire HTBI primers, TCR beta libraries were built. In TCRdb, the multiplex PCR reads were re-called with MiXCR into one record per CDR3 protein. Of around 400,000 distinct CDR3 sequences in the sample, less than 25% were seen once. The time point here: persistent/refractory GD, antithyroid drugs over 5 years with positive TRAb. From PBMCs, RNA was extracted and then used to make the TCR library. Sequenced material: peripheral blood mononuclear cells (PBMCs), taken when the disease was refractory, from a patient treated with antithyroid drugs. The receptor set was obtained from a female donor with Graves disease.

This clonotype was seen just once. The chain recombines TRBV30 with TRBJ1-2; D is unresolved. Germline CDR1 GTSNPN, CDR2 SVGIG (reference sequence). Trimming took 0 bases from V and 4 from J, leaving 15 bases between them. The CDR3 covers 15 residues. DNA for the CDR3: TGTGCCTGGAGTGTATCGCTCAGTACAGTCTATGGCTACACCTTC. It codes for CAWSVSLSTVYGYTF.

V usage is TRBV7-9 and J usage is TRBJ2-5; TRBD2 matches 13 bases. V shed 5 bases and J 2 bases; nucleotides not matched to a gene: 14. The CDR3 has 19 residues. CDR1 is SEHNR, CDR2 FQNEAQ, per germline (reference sequence). The CDR3 reads CASSETRLAGGKWQETQYF. The CDR3 nucleotides are TGTGCCAGCAGCGAGACCCGACTAGCGGGAGGAAAGTGGCAAGAGACCCAGTACTTC.

About this clonotype itself: A read error is possible here, since a much larger clone lies one base away. The genes are TRBV28 and TRBJ2-7; TRBD2 aligns across 13 bases. Germline CDR1 and CDR2: MDHEN and SYDVKM. The ends lost 2 bases at V and 1 base at J; junction bases unmatched: 5. This CDR3 spans 17 amino acids. CDR3 sequence (DNA): TGTGCCAGCAGTTTAACGGGACTAGCGGGAACGTCCTACGAGCAGTACTTC. Its translation: CASSLTGLAGTSYEQYF.

This clonotype was seen only a few times. This rearrangement joins TRBV7-6 to TRBJ2-7; possible D gene TRBD2, 7 bases. Germline CDR1 is SGHVS and CDR2 is FNYEAQ. This CDR3 spans 15 amino acids. The V end lost 1 base, the J end lost 4 bases, and 14 bases lay between the germline ends. The CDR3 loop reads CASSLEQGGVYEQYF. DNA of the CDR3: TGTGCCAGCAGCTTAGAACAGGGAGGGGTGTACGAGCAGTACTTC.

The V gene is TRBV11-2, the J gene TRBJ1-6, with D possibly matching TRBD1 (6 bases). This CDR3 spans 14 amino acids. With 2 bases removed from V and 6 bases from J, the gap between germline ends came to 8 bases. Germline assignment: CDR1 SGHAT and CDR2 FQNNGV. CDR3 in amino acids: CASSLSDSNSPLHF. The CDR3 bases are TGTGCCAGCAGCTTATCGGACAGTAATTCACCCCTCCACTTT.

This clonotype occurred many times. The rearrangement uses TRBV2 and TRBJ1-5; weak D call: TRBD1 (6 bases). This CDR3 spans 16 amino acids. V shed 6 bases and J shed 2 bases, with 17 bases lying between them. CDR1 and CDR2 from the germline V gene are SNHLY and FYNNEI. The CDR3 DNA is TGTGCCAGCAGCCGAACGGTGGCAGGGGGCAATCAGCCCCAGCATTTT. Amino acids: CASSRTVAGGNQPQHF.

This clonotype occurred many times. The chain couples TRBV7-2 to TRBJ2-5, with TRBD1 as a possible D gene (5 bases). The CDR3 is 13 residues long. The V gene's germline CDR1 is SGHTA and CDR2 FQGNSA. Trimming cost V 5 bases and J 3 bases, with 10 bases left between them. DNA for the CDR3: TGTGCCAGCAGCCAGGGCCTGAAAGAGACCCAGTACTTC. Protein sequence: CASSQGLKETQYF.

This clonotype was observed a handful of times. The rearrangement joins TRBV6-1 to TRBJ1-5; D is unclear. Germline V gives CDR1 MNHNS, CDR2 SASEGT. V was trimmed by 6 bases and J by 12 bases, leaving 12 bases between them. The CDR3 consists of 11 residues. The CDR3 loop reads CASSLQRFQHF. The CDR3 DNA follows: TGTGCCAGCAGCCTACAGAGGTTCCAGCATTTT.

The rearrangement links TRBV4-3 to TRBJ1-1; maybe TRBD1 (5 bases). This CDR3 is 13 amino acids long. The ends were cut back, 4 bases at V and 10 bases at J, with 16 bases in the middle. The V gene's germline CDR1 is LGHNA and CDR2 YSLEER. DNA for the CDR3: TGCGCCAGCAGCCGAGCGGACCCGGGGACAGCTTTCTTT. It encodes CASSRADPGTAFF.

Ten or more counts support this clonotype. The chain combines TRBV3-1 with TRBJ1-1, with no clear D. The CDR3 totals 12 residues. Germline lookup yields CDR1 LGHDT and CDR2 YNNKEL (reference sequence). Trimming shortened V by 3 bases and J by 3 bases, and 5 bases separated the two germline ends. This chain's CDR3 is CASSQEDTEAFF. DNA for the CDR3: TGTGCCAGCAGCCAGGAGGACACTGAAGCTTTCTTT.

This clonotype was found a few times. J is TRBJ1-1 and V is TRBV30; the match to TRBD1 covers 7 bases. This CDR3 contains 15 residues. The germline CDR1 and CDR2 sequences are GTSNPN and SVGIG (reference sequence). The junction had 11 bases not matched to a gene; V was cut back by 7 bases and J by 0 bases. CDR3 sequence: CAYRLSGTVNTEAFF. For the CDR3, the DNA is TGTGCCTACCGGTTGTCCGGGACAGTGAACACTGAAGCTTTCTTT.

This clonotype was seen ten or more times. The chain has TRBV27 and TRBJ1-2, with D possibly being TRBD1 (5 bases). The CDR3 is 14 residues long. V was clipped by 6 bases and J by 6 bases, with 17 bases between them. Germline V gene sequence: CDR1 MNHEY, CDR2 SMNVEV (reference sequence). CDR3 protein: CASSQTPAGHGYTF. CDR3 DNA sequence: TGTGCCAGCAGCCAAACTCCGGCGGGGCATGGCTACACCTTC.

This clonotype was seen at least ten times. This rearrangement joins TRBV30 to TRBJ1-1; TRBD1 is a possible D gene (6 bases). Germline V gives CDR1 GTSNPN, CDR2 SVGIG (reference sequence). The CDR3 has 14 residues. The V end lost 0 bases, the J end lost 5 bases, and 13 bases lay between the germline ends. The CDR3, as DNA: TGTGCCTGGAGTGTACTCGCAGGGGAAACTGAAGCTTTCTTT. It specifies CAWSVLAGETEAFF.

J is TRBJ1-1 and V is TRBV28, with 7 bases identical to TRBD1. The ends lost 3 bases at V and 4 bases at J; junction bases unmatched: 8. In germline, CDR1 is MDHEN, CDR2 SYDVKM. This CDR3 comprises 15 residues. CDR3 in amino acids: CASSFLAGGSTEAFF. The CDR3 DNA sequence: TGTGCCAGCAGTTTCTTGGCAGGGGGGAGCACTGAAGCTTTCTTT.

There are a few counts of this clonotype. CDR3 region: CSARDLVGGWHEQYF. The CDR3 DNA is TGCAGTGCTAGAGATCTAGTGGGGGGGTGGCACGAGCAGTACTTC. The chain recombines TRBV20-1 with TRBJ2-7; 7 bases line up with TRBD2. Germline CDR1 is DFQATT and CDR2 is SNEGSKA (reference sequence). The CDR3 length is 15 residues. V trimming: 0 bases; J trimming: 5 bases; junction bases outside the gene matches: 10.

As regards this clonotype: Lacking the conserved final phenylalanine or tryptophan, this CDR3 likely reflects a read error. The V and J genes are TRBV6-1 and TRBJ2-7; maybe TRBD2 (6 bases). The CDR3 has 14 amino acids. The ends were cut back, 8 bases at V and 1 base at J, with 15 bases in the middle. Germline assignment: CDR1 MNHNS and CDR2 SASEGT. The chain's CDR3 is CASRTEGHSYEQYL. CDR3 in DNA: TGTGCCAGCCGGACGGAGGGCCATTCCTACGAGCAGTACTTG.

V gene TRBV6-9 combines with J gene TRBJ1-3; no definite D call. Germline CDR1 and CDR2: MNHGY and SVAAGI. Trimming cost V 3 bases and J 0 bases, with 12 bases left between them. This CDR3 comprises 16 residues. The CDR3: CASSYSGRSSGNTIYF. The DNA for the CDR3 is TGTGCCAGCAGTTACTCCGGCCGGAGCTCTGGAAACACCATATATTTT.

This clonotype has at least ten counts. J is TRBJ1-2 and V is TRBV12-3 or TRBV12-4; D perhaps matches TRBD1 (5 bases). CDR3 length: 14 residues. V was trimmed by 7 bases and J by 1 base, leaving 13 bases between them. CDR3 DNA: TGTGCCAGCACCACAGCGGGGGATAACTATGGCTACACCTTC. It specifies CASTTAGDNYGYTF.

This clonotype was picked up many times. The rearrangement links TRBV2 to TRBJ1-6; perhaps TRBD1 as D (5 bases). CDR3 length equals 13 residues. V gave up 4 bases and J gave up 12 bases, with 13 bases separating them. Looked up from germline, CDR1 is SNHLY and CDR2 is FYNNEI. The CDR3 DNA follows: TGTGCCAGCAGTGGAGGCAGGGCCAGACCCCTCCACTTT. This sequence encodes CASSGGRARPLHF.

This chain's CDR3 is CASSSPHGTGETGELFF. The CDR3 nucleotides read TGTGCCAGTAGTAGCCCTCACGGGACAGGGGAGACCGGGGAGCTGTTTTTT. J is TRBJ2-2 and V is TRBV19, with 10 bases matching TRBD1. J was trimmed by 5 bases and V by 4 bases; bases with no gene match: 10. Germline CDR1 LNHDA, CDR2 SQIVND (reference sequence). The CDR3 runs to 17 residues.

This clonotype has a count of ten or more. The V call is TRBV6-2 or TRBV6-3, the J call TRBJ2-7; D is possibly TRBD1 (6 bases). Germline V lookup: CDR1 MNHEY, CDR2 SVGEGT. The CDR3 sequence is 14 residues long. Trimming shortened V by 7 bases and J by 2 bases, and 15 bases separated the two germline ends. CDR3 sequence reads: CASTPDQGPYEQYF. CDR3 nucleotides: TGTGCCAGCACCCCTGATCAGGGGCCCTACGAGCAGTACTTC.

The genes are TRBV28 and TRBJ2-2, with D unresolved. V was cut by 3 bases and J by 0 bases, with 8 bases left in between. This CDR3 has 15 residues. In germline, CDR1 is MDHEN, CDR2 SYDVKM. The CDR3 sequence: CASSLDRSNTGELFF. Here the CDR3 DNA reads TGTGCCAGCAGTTTGGACCGATCGAACACCGGGGAGCTGTTTTTT.

A few counts support this clonotype. The V gene is TRBV6-4, the J gene TRBJ2-7; a possible D gene is TRBD1 (6 bases). V lost 4 bases, J lost 4 bases, and 14 bases lay in between. The germline gives CDR1 MRHNA, CDR2 SNTAGT. There are 14 residues in the CDR3. The CDR3 nucleotides are TGTGCCAGCAGTGGACTACAGGGAAATTACGAGCAGTACTTC. This encodes CASSGLQGNYEQYF.

This clonotype was recorded at least ten times. The CDR3 region is CASSFETEGSPLHF. CDR3 DNA sequence: TGTGCCAGCAGTTTTGAGACAGAAGGTTCACCCCTCCACTTT. This chain joins TRBV12-3 or TRBV12-4 and TRBJ1-6; possible D gene TRBD1, 5 bases. V was cut by 3 bases and J by 9 bases, with 12 bases left in between. CDR3 length: 14 residues.

The J gene is TRBJ1-5, the V gene TRBV12-3 or TRBV12-4; the D is unclear. The V end lost 2 bases, the J end lost 5 bases, and 10 bases lay between the germline ends. The CDR3 contains 14 residues. The CDR3 loop is CASSLIREDQPQHF. The CDR3 DNA reads as TGTGCCAGCAGTTTAATCAGAGAAGATCAGCCCCAGCATTTT.

This clonotype was recorded many times. The chain couples TRBV7-3 to TRBJ2-5; D gene unclear. Germline CDR1 reads SGHTA; CDR2 reads FQGTGA. Trimming removed 5 bases at V and 1 base at J, with 8 bases between. The CDR3 covers 13 residues. CDR3: CASSATPQETQYF. The CDR3, as DNA: TGTGCCAGCAGCGCTACGCCCCAAGAGACCCAGTACTTC. Using reference TRBV7-3 and TRBJ2-5 for the parts outside the CDR3, the full variable domain is GAGVSQTPSNKVTEKGKYVELRCDPISGHTALYWYRQSLGQGPEFLIYFQGTGAADDSGLPNDRFFAVRPEGSVSTLKIQRTERGDSAVYLCASSATPQETQYFGPGTRLLVL.